These T cell receptor beta chains were read from a single sample in a study of monozygotic twins with inflammatory bowel disease. With the 5' RACE reads reprocessed, TCRdb shows one record per CDR3 protein and no DNA. This sample's clone table lists about 450,000 distinct CDR3 sequences. The sequenced material came from blood. All receptors come from a human donor with ulcerative colitis or Crohn's disease, or a healthy co-twin of an affected twin (not recorded which). CDR3s include the opening cysteine and the closing phenylalanine or tryptophan.

J	V	CDR3
TRBJ2-2	TRBV6-1	CASSEAPGSGELFF
TRBJ1-5	TRBV10-3	CAISDSKNSNQPQHF
TRBJ2-1	TRBV6-2/TRBV6-3	CASRGGLAVPYNEQFF
TRBJ1-6	TRBV28	CASRWQGGSPLHF
TRBJ1-2	TRBV3-1	CASSPDRMGGYTF
TRBJ2-1	TRBV12-3/TRBV12-4	CASSSGAREQFF
TRBJ2-7	TRBV5-1	CASSLIAGFNEQYF
TRBJ1-5	TRBV2	CASSGDRVQPQHF
TRBJ2-5	TRBV14	CASNQQETQYF
TRBJ1-5	TRBV5-1	CASSPTDFNQPQHF
TRBJ2-3	TRBV30	CAWRPSADTQYF
TRBJ1-1	TRBV10-3	CAISDGDYRTTEAFF
TRBJ1-1	TRBV5-1	CASSLEGDRNTEAFF
TRBJ2-1	TRBV11-2	CASSLTGNSYNEQFF
TRBJ2-1	TRBV4-3	CASSPGGYGYNEQFF
TRBJ2-5	TRBV14	CASSHLIPGRNQETQYF
TRBJ2-3	TRBV7-2	CASSPMVEQYF